The source of this T cell receptor (beta chain) is a study of early T cells in non-severe SARS-CoV-2 infection. Study background: The authors sequenced bulk RNA from unsorted whole blood, leaving chains unpaired.

This clonotype was picked up many times. Each CDR3 protein gets one entry after TCRdb re-called the 5' RACE reads with MiXCR. Among tens of thousands of distinct CDR3 sequences listed, about 5% were seen once. The junction had 14 bases not matched to a gene; V was cut back by 7 bases and J by 7 bases. Germline V gene sequence: CDR1 SQVTM, CDR2 ANQGSEA. This CDR3 has 14 amino acids. The source is an adult who was a healthcare worker with PCR-confirmed SARS-CoV-2 infection or an uninfected control (not recorded which). The rearrangement uses TRBV29-1 and TRBJ2-5, with TRBD2 matching over 8 bases. The sample was whole blood. The CDR3 DNA sequence: TGCAGCGCAAAACGCGATCAGGGACTAGTGACCCAGTACTTC. Protein sequence: CSAKRDQGLVTQYF.